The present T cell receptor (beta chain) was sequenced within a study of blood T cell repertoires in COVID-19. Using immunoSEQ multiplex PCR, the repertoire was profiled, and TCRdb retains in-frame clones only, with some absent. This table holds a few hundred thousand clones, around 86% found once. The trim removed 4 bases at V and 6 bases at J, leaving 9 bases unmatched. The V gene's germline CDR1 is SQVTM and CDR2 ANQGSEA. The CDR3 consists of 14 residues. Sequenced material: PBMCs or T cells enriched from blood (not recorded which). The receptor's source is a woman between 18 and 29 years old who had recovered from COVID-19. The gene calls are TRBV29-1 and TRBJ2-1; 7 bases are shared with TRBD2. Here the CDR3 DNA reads TGCAGCGTTGGAAGGGCGGGAGCGGGCAATGAGCAGTTCTTC. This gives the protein CSVGRAGAGNEQFF.